This TCR beta chain is drawn from a study of shared clonotypes between healthy human individuals. Study summary: Per donor, CD8 memory used one plate, CD8 naive used two, CD4 memory used three and CD4 naive used three.

CDR1 and CDR2 (germline): SGHDT, YYEEEE. The CDR3 runs to 14 residues. J was trimmed by 4 bases and V by 4 bases; bases with no gene match: 5. As defined, naive CD8 cells were CD45RO-negative and positively selected for CCR7, with terminally differentiated effector memory CD45RA+ cells excluded. This table comes from immunoSEQ multiplex PCR, and its TCRdb copy is limited to in-frame clones, with some not included. The sample records some 2,000,000 clones, less than 95% being singletons. This clonotype was sampled from a man younger than 35 in good health. The sequenced sample was naive CD8+ T cells sorted from blood. The chain combines TRBV5-6 with TRBJ2-1; 7 nucleotides agree with TRBD2. CDR3 sequence: CASSAGGGYNEQFF. CDR3 nucleotide sequence: TGTGCCAGCAGCGCTGGCGGGGGTTACAATGAGCAGTTCTTC.